The table lists the clone carrying this TCR beta chain with many counts. The CDR3 length is 14 residues. Trimming cost V 3 bases and J 3 bases, with 12 bases left between them. Germline V gene lookup returns CDR1 LNHDA and CDR2 SQIVND (reference sequence). The data are from a study of CD8+CD57+ T cells in acquired aplastic anemia. Investigators profiled TCR beta VDJ and CDR3 from genomic DNA template. A single record per CDR3 protein comes from TCRdb applying MiXCR to the reads. The table includes some 130,000 distinct CDR3 sequences, around 48% detected once. This sequence originates from a human donor in good health, serving as a control. The sample was sorted CD4+, CD8+, or CD8+CD57+ T cells (not recorded which) from PBMCs. V is TRBV19 and J is TRBJ2-7; tentative D call: TRBD1 (5 bases). Written as DNA, the CDR3 is TGTGCCAGTAGTATTCAGGGCCTAGGCTACGAGCAGTACTTC. The encoded protein is CASSIQGLGYEQYF.